The present TCR beta chain was sequenced within a study of blood T cell repertoires in COVID-19. Study details: Whether acute or convalescent, the COVID-19 samples came from the United States, Italy and Spain. PBMCs, B-cell-depleted T cells, or T cells were the source of the cDNA or gDNA that made up the material.

Per the authors' pipeline: Amplification with reference gene primers provided the estimates of nucleated cell counts. Sequencing was performed with immunoSEQ multiplex PCR; in TCRdb, only in-frame clones are kept and a portion is missing. V and J calls and clone size are copied from that table; D and trimming were computed from the DNA. This sample has 30,000 to 40,000 clones; about 90% occur once, and the top ten carry 13% to 15%. This CDR3 is built from 15 residues. The germline V gene has CDR1 MNHEY and CDR2 SMNVEV (reference sequence). V dropped 3 bases and J dropped 8; count of bases not matched to a gene: 8.

The J gene is TRBJ2-1, the V gene TRBV27, with 9 bases matching TRBD2. The source of this sequence is a man in his fifties or sixties with active COVID-19. Sequencing was done on a sample of peripheral blood. CDR3 amino acids: CASSLTSGGIHEQFF. The CDR3 region has the DNA TGTGCCAGCAGTTTGACTAGCGGAGGGATCCATGAGCAGTTCTTC.